Listed below are T cell receptor beta chains from one sample, sequenced in a study of intratumoral heterogeneity in liver cancer. The data were produced by immunoSEQ multiplex PCR, yet TCRdb's version contains in-frame clones alone and is incomplete. The sample has about 20,000 clones, around 67% seen once. The sequences come from tumor-adjacent normal tissue, collected before any cancer treatment. All receptors come from a woman aged 70-85 years with hepatocellular carcinoma. The CDR3 runs from the conserved cysteine through the conserved F or W. A D gene is named only where the DNA matches it firmly. For some rows the clone size is stated as once, few or many, or as a class when expanded; others skip it.

clone_size,j_call,v_call,d_call,cdr3_nt,cdr3_aa
.,TRBJ2-1,TRBV3-1/TRBV3-2,TRBD2,TGTGCCAGCAGCCAACGGTCCGGGAGGGGTAATGAGCAGTTCTTC,CASSQRSGRGNEQFF
.,TRBJ2-7,TRBV5-1,TRBD2,TGCGCCAGCAGCCCAGGGACTAGTAGGGCCGAGCAGTACTTC,CASSPGTSRAEQYF
.,TRBJ2-1,TRBV7-9,.,TGTGCCAGCACCGTCGGAGATTCTTACAATGAGCAGTTCTTC,CASTVGDSYNEQFF
few,TRBJ2-1,TRBV28,.,TGTGCCAGCAGTTTGCAGAGGGGGTGGGTCAATGAGCAGTTCTTC,CASSLQRGWVNEQFF
.,TRBJ2-7,TRBV18,.,TGTGCCAGCTCACCCCGGGACTGGGGGTCCGAGCAGTACTTC,CASSPRDWGSEQYF
.,TRBJ2-1,TRBV7-3,TRBD1,TGTGCCAGCAGCCTAGGGGGACAGGGTGTAGAGGGCTACAATGAGCAGTTCTTC,CASSLGGQGVEGYNEQFF
.,TRBJ1-5,TRBV15,TRBD1,TGTGCCACCAGCAGCGAGGACAGGCTAAGACGGCAGCCCCAGCATTTT,CATSSEDRLRRQPQHF
.,TRBJ2-7,TRBV7-9,.,TGTGCCAGCAGCTTAGATAGGCAGTCCTACGAGCAGTACTTC,CASSLDRQSYEQYF
.,TRBJ2-7,TRBV5-1,.,TGCGCCAGCAGCCGATTTGGGGCCCAGAGCGAGCAGTACTTC,CASSRFGAQSEQYF
once,TRBJ2-3,TRBV9,.,TGTGCCAGCAGCGTAGGTTCTTCGATTGACACAGATACGCAGTATTTT,CASSVGSSIDTDTQYF
few,TRBJ2-6,TRBV7-9,TRBD1,TGTGCCAGCAGCACAAGGACAGGGCGCTCTGGGGCCAACGTCCTGACTTTC,CASSTRTGRSGANVLTF